The 20 T cell receptor beta chains in this list originate from one sample, sequenced in a study of cytomegalovirus exposure and HLA in healthy donors. Method: immunoSEQ multiplex PCR; TCRdb's copy keeps in-frame clones and lacks some. The sample records approximately 280,000 clones, approximately 86% being singletons. The specimen sequenced was PBMCs. Receptor source: a woman aged 18-29 years in good health and CMV-seronegative.

The rearrangement links TRBV30 to TRBJ2-7, with unresolved D. Germline lookup yields CDR1 GTSNPN and CDR2 SVGIG (reference sequence). The ends were cut back, 3 bases at V and 0 bases at J, with 12 bases in the middle. CDR3 length: 14 amino acids. The CDR3 protein is CAWSAAVHSYEQYF. The CDR3 DNA follows: TGTGCCTGGAGCGCCGCGGTACACTCCTACGAGCAGTACTTC.

J is TRBJ1-5 and V is TRBV19; 7 nucleotides agree with TRBD1. Per the germline V gene, CDR1 is LNHDA and CDR2 is SQIVND (reference sequence). This CDR3 is 16 amino acids long. With V trimmed by 1 base and J by 0 bases, 3 bases remained unmatched. CDR3 amino acids: CASSIATGYSNQPQHF. CDR3 nucleotide sequence: TGTGCCAGTAGTATAGCGACAGGGTATAGCAATCAGCCCCAGCATTTT.

The genes are TRBV2 and TRBJ1-4, with D uncertain. This CDR3 has 14 amino acids. V lost 7 bases and J 4 bases, leaving 13 bases between the germline ends. The germline V gene encodes CDR1 SNHLY and CDR2 FYNNEI. This CDR3 is CASKEPGDNEKLFF. The CDR3 DNA follows: TGTGCCAGCAAAGAACCAGGCGATAATGAAAAACTGTTTTTT.

This clone occurred once. The J gene is TRBJ2-1, the V gene TRBV5-6; TRBD1 is a possible D gene (6 bases). Trimming pared 4 bases from V and 5 bases from J, leaving 13 bases between. The CDR3 loop spans 14 amino acids. CDR1 and CDR2 from the germline V gene are SGHDT and YYEEEE. The CDR3 is CASSRQAGHNEQFF. The CDR3 coding sequence is TGTGCCAGCAGCCGACAGGCAGGCCACAATGAGCAGTTCTTC.

The rearrangement links TRBV5-1 to TRBJ1-1; the D gene is possibly TRBD1 (5 bases). The CDR3 is made up of 13 amino acids. Trimming left V 4 bases short and J 4 bases short, with 11 bases between. Germline lookup yields CDR1 SGHRS and CDR2 YFSETQ. This CDR3 is CASSGNQGTEAFF. CDR3 coding DNA: TGCGCCAGCAGCGGAAACCAGGGCACTGAAGCTTTCTTT. The full variable domain, completed using reference TRBV5-1 and TRBJ1-1, is KAGVTQTPRYLIKTRGQQVTLSCSPISGHRSVSWYQQTPGQGLQFLFEYFSETQRNKGNFPGRFSGRQFSNSRSEMNVSTLELGDSALYLCASSGNQGTEAFFGQGTRLTVV.

As DNA, the CDR3 is TGCAGCGAAGGACAGGGGGACCACAATGAGCAGTTCTTC. Its translation: CSEGQGDHNEQFF. This chain uses TRBV29-1 with TRBJ2-1; 10 bases agree with TRBD1. The CDR3 is 13 residues long. With V trimmed by 7 bases and J by 5 bases, 5 bases remained unmatched. Germline CDR1 SQVTM, CDR2 ANQGSEA.

The rearrangement uses TRBV5-4 and TRBJ2-3, with 7 bases that match TRBD2. This CDR3 region has 15 residues. V gave up 4 bases and J gave up 5 bases; unmatched junction bases: 10. CDR1 is SGHNT and CDR2 is YYREEE in the germline V gene (reference sequence). The CDR3 DNA follows: TGTGCCAGCAGCCCTACGGGGGGAGTGGGAGATACGCAGTATTTT. Its protein product is CASSPTGGVGDTQYF.

The V call is TRBV5-1, the J call TRBJ1-2; D ambiguous. Trimming cost V 0 bases and J 12 bases, with 24 bases left between them. CDR3 size: 16 residues. Germline V lookup: CDR1 SGHRS, CDR2 YFSETQ. The CDR3 region has the DNA TGCGCCAGCAGCTTGGCCGGACGGGGTAAACTATGGCTACACACCTTC. It specifies CASSLAGRGKLWLHTF.

This clone was seen more than once but under ten times. This chain links TRBV6-4 with TRBJ2-2; 11 nucleotides agree with TRBD2. Germline trimming cut 10 bases from V and 6 bases from J; bases unmatched to any gene: 7. Germline loops: CDR1 MRHNA, CDR2 SNTAGT. The CDR3 spans 14 residues. In DNA form, the CDR3 reads TGTGCCACAAGGGGACTAGCGGAATCCGGGGAGCTGTTTTTT. Its translation: CATRGLAESGELFF.

The rearrangement links TRBV29-1 to TRBJ2-1; D may be TRBD2 (5 bases). V was pared by 3 bases and J by 8 bases, with 14 bases between. Germline assignment: CDR1 SQVTM and CDR2 ANQGSEA. The CDR3 runs 13 residues. The CDR3 loop is CSVEFGKRDEQFF. For the CDR3, the DNA is TGCAGCGTTGAGTTCGGGAAACGGGATGAGCAGTTCTTC.

The gene calls are TRBV27 and TRBJ1-4; 7 bases agree with TRBD1. Looked up from germline, CDR1 is MNHEY and CDR2 is SMNVEV (reference sequence). The V gene end was trimmed by 5 bases and the J gene end by 7 bases; junction bases not matched to a gene: 10. The CDR3 has 15 amino acids. In nucleotides, the CDR3 is TGTGCCAGCAGTCCGCGACAGGGTTTGGGTGAAAAACTGTTTTTT. Its translation is CASSPRQGLGEKLFF.

This chain uses TRBV7-9 with TRBJ2-7, with a weak D call TRBD1 (5 bases). The CDR3 is made up of 13 amino acids. Germline CDR1 and CDR2: SEHNR and FQNEAQ (reference sequence). V gave up 3 bases and J gave up 6 bases, with 12 bases separating them. The CDR3 reads CASSFFRDSEQYF. CDR3 sequence (DNA): TGTGCCAGCAGCTTCTTCAGGGATAGCGAGCAGTACTTC.

V is TRBV10-2 and J is TRBJ2-7; 7 nucleotides agree with TRBD2. The CDR3 runs to 16 residues. V lost 0 bases and J lost 6; bases outside the gene matches: 11. Germline values: CDR1 WSHSY, CDR2 SAAADI. The CDR3 DNA reads TGCGCCAGCAGTGAGTCCCCTATGGGACTACCATTCGAGCAGTACTTC. As protein: CASSESPMGLPFEQYF.

The chain carries TRBV28 and TRBJ1-3; tentative D call: TRBD1 (5 bases). The germline V gene has CDR1 MDHEN and CDR2 SYDVKM. The CDR3 is 18 residues long. With 6 bases removed from V and 4 bases from J, the gap between germline ends came to 25 bases. The CDR3 nucleotides are TGTGCCAGCAGCTACACCCCCCGATACGGGGGGGTGGGAAACACCATATATTTT. This sequence encodes CASSYTPRYGGVGNTIYF. Full variable domain (rest looked up from reference TRBV28 and TRBJ1-3): DVKVTQSSRYLVKRTGEKVFLECVQDMDHENMFWYRQDPGLGLRLIYFSYDVKMKEKGDIPEGYSVSREKKERFSLILESASTNQTSMYLCASSYTPRYGGVGNTIYFGEGSWLTVV.

The chain combines TRBV5-1 with TRBJ2-3; 8 bases line up with TRBD2. Trimming took 0 bases from V and 4 from J; bases not matched to a gene: 7. Germline V gene data show CDR1 as SGHRS and CDR2 as YFSETQ. The CDR3 has 16 amino acids. DNA of the CDR3: TGCGCCAGCAGCTTGGGGACTAGCCGATTCTCAGATACGCAGTATTTT. It encodes CASSLGTSRFSDTQYF.

This rearrangement joins TRBV27 to TRBJ2-7, with 10 bases that match TRBD2. V lost 8 bases and J lost 2; bases outside the gene matches: 3. Germline assignment: CDR1 MNHEY and CDR2 SMNVEV (reference sequence). The CDR3 totals 13 residues. The CDR3 is CASGLAETYEQYF. CDR3 DNA sequence: TGTGCCAGCGGACTAGCGGAGACCTACGAGCAGTACTTC.

This clone has more than one count but fewer than ten. J is TRBJ1-1 and V is TRBV10-3; TRBD1 agrees at 9 bases. CDR1 is ENHRY and CDR2 is SYGVKD in the germline V gene. After removal of 2 bases from V and 4 bases from J, the junction contained 5 bases not matched to a gene. This CDR3 is 15 amino acids long. The CDR3: CAISEPGQGGTEAFF. DNA for the CDR3: TGTGCCATCAGTGAGCCGGGACAGGGTGGCACTGAAGCTTTCTTT.

The genes are TRBV6-5 and TRBJ2-7; the D gene is possibly TRBD1 (6 bases). The V end lost 2 bases, the J end lost 4 bases, and 15 bases lay between the germline ends. The CDR3 is 15 amino acids. CDR1 and CDR2 (germline): MNHEY, SVGAGI. The CDR3 is CASSYKGQGPYEQYF. Here the CDR3 DNA reads TGTGCCAGCAGTTACAAGGGCCAGGGGCCATACGAGCAGTACTTC.

As for this clone: One junction end disagrees with the germline gene, perhaps due to a read error. V and J are TRBV9 and TRBJ2-5; 11 nucleotides line up with TRBD2. In germline, CDR1 is SGDLS, CDR2 YYNGEE. The CDR3 loop spans 13 amino acids. Written as DNA, the CDR3 is TGTGCCAGTAGCGGGAGGGAACAAGAGACCCAGTACTTC. Protein: CASSGREQETQYF.

The chain has TRBV29-1 and TRBJ2-1; no definite D call. The V and J ends lost 3 bases and 0 bases respectively, with 12 bases between them. The CDR3 has 15 amino acids. In germline, CDR1 is SQVTM, CDR2 ANQGSEA. The CDR3 DNA sequence: TGCAGCGTTGATTTGACTGTGAGCTCCTACAATGAGCAGTTCTTC. Amino acid sequence: CSVDLTVSSYNEQFF.